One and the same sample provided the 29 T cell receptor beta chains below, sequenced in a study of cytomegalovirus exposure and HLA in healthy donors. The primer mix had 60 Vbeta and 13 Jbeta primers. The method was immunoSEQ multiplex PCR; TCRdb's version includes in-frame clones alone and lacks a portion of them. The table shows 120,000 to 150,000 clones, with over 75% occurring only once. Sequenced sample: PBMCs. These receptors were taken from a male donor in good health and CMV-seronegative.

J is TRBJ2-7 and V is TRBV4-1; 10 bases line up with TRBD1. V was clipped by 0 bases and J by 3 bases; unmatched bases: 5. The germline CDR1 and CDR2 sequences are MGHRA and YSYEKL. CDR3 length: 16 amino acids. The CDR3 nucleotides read TGCGCCAGCAGCCAAGACGGGACAGGGGTACGCTACGAGCAGTACTTC. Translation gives CASSQDGTGVRYEQYF.

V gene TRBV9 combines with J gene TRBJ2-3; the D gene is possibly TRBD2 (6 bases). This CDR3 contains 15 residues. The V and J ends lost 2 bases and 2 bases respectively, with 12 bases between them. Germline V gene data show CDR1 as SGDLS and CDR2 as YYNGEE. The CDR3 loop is CASSVGTAFTDTQYF. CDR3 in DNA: TGTGCCAGCAGCGTCGGGACTGCCTTCACAGATACGCAGTATTTT.

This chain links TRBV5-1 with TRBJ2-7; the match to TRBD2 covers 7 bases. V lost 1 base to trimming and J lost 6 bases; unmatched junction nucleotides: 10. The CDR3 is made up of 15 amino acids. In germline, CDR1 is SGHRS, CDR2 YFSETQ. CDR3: CASSLLGGSSPEQYF. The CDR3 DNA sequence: TGCGCCAGCAGCTTGTTAGGCGGGAGTTCACCCGAGCAGTACTTC.

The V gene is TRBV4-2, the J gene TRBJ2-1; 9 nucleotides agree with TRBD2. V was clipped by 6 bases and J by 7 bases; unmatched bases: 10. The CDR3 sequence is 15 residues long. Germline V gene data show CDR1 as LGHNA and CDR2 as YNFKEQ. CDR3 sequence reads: CASRPAGTSLNEQFF. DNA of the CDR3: TGTGCCAGCAGGCCGGCCGGGACTAGCTTGAATGAGCAGTTCTTC.

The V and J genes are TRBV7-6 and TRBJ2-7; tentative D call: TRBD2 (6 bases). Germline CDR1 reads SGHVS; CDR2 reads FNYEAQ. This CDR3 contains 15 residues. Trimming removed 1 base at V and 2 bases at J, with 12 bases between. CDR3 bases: TGTGCCAGCAGCTTAGTTTCCTGGGGGGCCTACGAGCAGTACTTC. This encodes CASSLVSWGAYEQYF.

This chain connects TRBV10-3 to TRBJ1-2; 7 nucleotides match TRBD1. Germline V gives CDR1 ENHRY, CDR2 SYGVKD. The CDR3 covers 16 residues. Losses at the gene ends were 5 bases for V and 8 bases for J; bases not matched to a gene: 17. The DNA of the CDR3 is TGTGCCATCAGTCCCGTTCTCGGACAGGCAACGGAGGGCTACACCTTC. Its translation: CAISPVLGQATEGYTF.

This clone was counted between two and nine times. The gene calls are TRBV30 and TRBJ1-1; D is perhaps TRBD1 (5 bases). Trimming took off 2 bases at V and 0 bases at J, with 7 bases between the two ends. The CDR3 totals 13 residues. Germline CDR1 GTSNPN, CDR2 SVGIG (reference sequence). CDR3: CAWSIGVNTEAFF. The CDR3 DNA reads TGTGCCTGGAGTATAGGGGTGAACACTGAAGCTTTCTTT.

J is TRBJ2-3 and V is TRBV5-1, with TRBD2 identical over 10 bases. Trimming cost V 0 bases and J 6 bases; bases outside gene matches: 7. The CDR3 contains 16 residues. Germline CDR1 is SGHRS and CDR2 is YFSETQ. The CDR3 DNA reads TGCGCCAGCAGCTTGGCTAGCGGGAGAGGTGGGGATACGCAGTATTTT. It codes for CASSLASGRGGDTQYF.

This CDR3 is CASSLEKMVSDEKLFF. In nucleotides, the CDR3 is TGTGCCAGCAGTTTAGAGAAGATGGTCAGCGATGAAAAACTGTTTTTT. This sequence joins TRBV27 and TRBJ1-4; D is unresolved. Trimming removed 2 bases from V and 6 bases from J, with 16 bases in between. In germline, CDR1 is MNHEY, CDR2 SMNVEV (reference sequence). The CDR3 has 16 amino acids.

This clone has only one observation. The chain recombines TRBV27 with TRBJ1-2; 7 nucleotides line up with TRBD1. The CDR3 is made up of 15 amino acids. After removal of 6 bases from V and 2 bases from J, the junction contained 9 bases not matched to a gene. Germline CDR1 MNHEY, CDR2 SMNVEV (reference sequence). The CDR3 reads CASRTPGQSNYGYTF. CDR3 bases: TGTGCCAGCAGGACGCCGGGACAGTCAAACTATGGCTACACCTTC.

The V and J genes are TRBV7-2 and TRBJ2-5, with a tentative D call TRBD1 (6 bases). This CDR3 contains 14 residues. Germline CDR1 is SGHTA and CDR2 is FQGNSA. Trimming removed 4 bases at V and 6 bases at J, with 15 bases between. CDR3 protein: CASSSRDRLQTQYF. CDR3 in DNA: TGTGCCAGCAGCTCCCGAGACAGGTTACAGACCCAGTACTTC.

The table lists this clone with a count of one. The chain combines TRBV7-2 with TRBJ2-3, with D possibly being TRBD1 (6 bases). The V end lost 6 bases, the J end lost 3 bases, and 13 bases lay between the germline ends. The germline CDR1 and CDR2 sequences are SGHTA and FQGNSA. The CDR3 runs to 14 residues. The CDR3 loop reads CASRTRTGTDTQYF. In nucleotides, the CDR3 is TGTGCCAGCAGGACTCGTACAGGGACAGATACGCAGTATTTT.

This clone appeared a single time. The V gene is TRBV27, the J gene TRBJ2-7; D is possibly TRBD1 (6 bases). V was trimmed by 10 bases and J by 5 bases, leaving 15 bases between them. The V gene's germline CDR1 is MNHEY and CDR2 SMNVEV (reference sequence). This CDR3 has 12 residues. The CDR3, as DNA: TGTGCCATCGGGGACATCTTTAACGAGCAGTACTTC. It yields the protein CAIGDIFNEQYF.

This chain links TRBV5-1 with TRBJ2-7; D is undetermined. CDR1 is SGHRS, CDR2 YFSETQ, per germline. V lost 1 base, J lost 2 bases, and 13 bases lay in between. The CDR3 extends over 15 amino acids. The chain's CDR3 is CASSLKIVKTYEQYF. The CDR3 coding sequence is TGCGCCAGCAGCTTGAAAATAGTAAAAACCTACGAGCAGTACTTC.

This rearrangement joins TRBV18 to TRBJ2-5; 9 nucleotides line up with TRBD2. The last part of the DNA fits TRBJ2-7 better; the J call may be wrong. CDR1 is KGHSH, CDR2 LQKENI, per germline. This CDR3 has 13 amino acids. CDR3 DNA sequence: TGTGCCAGCTCACCTAGCGGGAGTGACGAGCAGTACTTC. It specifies CASSPSGSDEQYF.

The CDR3 coding sequence is TGTGCCAGCAGCCACGACACAGGGGGTAATCAGCCCCAGCATTTT. Translating gives CASSHDTGGNQPQHF. The chain uses TRBV4-2 and TRBJ1-5; 8 nucleotides match TRBD1. V shed 3 bases, J shed 4 bases, and the junction held 5 bases outside the gene matches. The CDR3 contains 15 residues. Germline CDR1 and CDR2: LGHNA and YNFKEQ.

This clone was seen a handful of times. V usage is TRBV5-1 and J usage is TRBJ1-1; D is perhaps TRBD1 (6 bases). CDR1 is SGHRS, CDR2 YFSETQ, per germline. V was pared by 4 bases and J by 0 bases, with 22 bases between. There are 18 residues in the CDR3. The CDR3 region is CASSRYQQGYIMNTEAFF. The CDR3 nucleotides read TGCGCCAGCAGCCGCTACCAACAGGGCTATATCATGAACACTGAAGCTTTCTTT.

The CDR3 loop is CASELQRSSSYNEQFF. The CDR3 coding sequence is TGTGCCAGCGAACTCCAGAGGTCAAGCTCCTACAATGAGCAGTTCTTC. The chain carries TRBV7-7 and TRBJ2-1; D not certain. The germline gives CDR1 SSHAT, CDR2 FNYEAQ (reference sequence). The CDR3 is 16 amino acids. The ends were cut back, 8 bases at V and 0 bases at J, with 17 bases in the middle.

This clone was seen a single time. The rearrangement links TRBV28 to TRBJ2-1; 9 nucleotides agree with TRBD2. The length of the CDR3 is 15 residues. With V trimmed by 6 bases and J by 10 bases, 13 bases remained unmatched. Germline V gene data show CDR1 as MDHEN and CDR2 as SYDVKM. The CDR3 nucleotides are TGTGCCAGCAGGGAGACTAGCGGAGGGTATCGGGAGCAGTTCTTC. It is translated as CASRETSGGYREQFF.

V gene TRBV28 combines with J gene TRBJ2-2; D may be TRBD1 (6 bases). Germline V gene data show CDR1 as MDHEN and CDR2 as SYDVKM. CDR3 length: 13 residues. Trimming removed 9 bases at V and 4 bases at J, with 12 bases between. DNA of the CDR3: TGTGCCAGTCGGACAGTTTTCACCGGGGAGCTGTTTTTT. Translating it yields CASRTVFTGELFF.

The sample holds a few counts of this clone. The CDR3 DNA reads as TGTGCCAGCAGTTTATGGCCCCAGGGAGGCGAGCAGTACTTC. Translated: CASSLWPQGGEQYF. The V and J genes are TRBV27 and TRBJ2-7; D perhaps matches TRBD2 (6 bases). V gave up 1 base and J gave up 6 bases, with 13 bases separating them. CDR1 and CDR2 (germline): MNHEY, SMNVEV (reference sequence). CDR3 length: 14 residues.

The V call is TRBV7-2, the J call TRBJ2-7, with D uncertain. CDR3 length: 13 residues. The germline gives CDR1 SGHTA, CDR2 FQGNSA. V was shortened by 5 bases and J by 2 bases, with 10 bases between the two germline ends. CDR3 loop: CASSPDSAYEQYF. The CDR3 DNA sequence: TGTGCCAGCAGCCCCGACTCGGCCTACGAGCAGTACTTC.

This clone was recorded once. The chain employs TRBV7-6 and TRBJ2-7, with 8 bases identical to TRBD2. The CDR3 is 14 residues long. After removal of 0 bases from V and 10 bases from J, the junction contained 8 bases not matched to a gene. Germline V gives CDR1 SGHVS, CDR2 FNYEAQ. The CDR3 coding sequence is TGTGCCAGCAGCTTAGCGTTGCGGGAGGCCCCTCAGTACTTC. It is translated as CASSLALREAPQYF.

CDR3 loop: CASSVDGVSGNTIYF. DNA of the CDR3: TGTGCCAGCAGCGTAGACGGGGTCTCTGGAAACACCATATATTTT. V gene TRBV9 combines with J gene TRBJ1-3; D remains unclear. Germline CDR1 reads SGDLS; CDR2 reads YYNGEE. Between the trimmed V and J ends, which lost 0 bases and 0 bases, there was a span of 7 bases. This CDR3 has 15 amino acids.

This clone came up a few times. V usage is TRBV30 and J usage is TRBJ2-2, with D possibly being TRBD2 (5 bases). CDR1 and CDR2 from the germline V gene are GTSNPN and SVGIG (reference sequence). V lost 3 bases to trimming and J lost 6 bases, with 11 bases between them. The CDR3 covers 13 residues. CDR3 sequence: CAWREVAAGELFF. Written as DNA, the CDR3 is TGTGCCTGGAGGGAGGTAGCTGCCGGGGAGCTGTTTTTT. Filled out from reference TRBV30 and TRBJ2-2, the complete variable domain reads SQTIHQWPATLVQPVGSPLSLECTVEGTSNPNLYWYRQAAGRGLQLLFYSVGIGQISSEVPQNLSASRPQDRQFILSSKKLLLSDSGFYLCAWREVAAGELFFGEGSRLTVL.

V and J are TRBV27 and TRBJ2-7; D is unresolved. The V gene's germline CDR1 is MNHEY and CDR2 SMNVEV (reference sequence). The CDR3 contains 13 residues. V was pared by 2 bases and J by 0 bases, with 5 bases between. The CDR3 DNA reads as TGTGCCAGCAGTTTAACAGCCTCCTACGAGCAGTACTTC. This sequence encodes CASSLTASYEQYF.

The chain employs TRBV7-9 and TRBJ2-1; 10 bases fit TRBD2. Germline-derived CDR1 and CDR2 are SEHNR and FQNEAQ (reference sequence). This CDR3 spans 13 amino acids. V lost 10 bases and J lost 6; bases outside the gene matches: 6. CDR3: CATRLAGPNEQFF. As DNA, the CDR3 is TGTGCCACCCGACTAGCGGGCCCCAATGAGCAGTTCTTC.

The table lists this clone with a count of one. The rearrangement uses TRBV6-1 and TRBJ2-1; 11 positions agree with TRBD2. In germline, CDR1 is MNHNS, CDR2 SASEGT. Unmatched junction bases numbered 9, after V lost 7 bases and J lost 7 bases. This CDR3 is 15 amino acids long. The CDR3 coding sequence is TGTGCCAGCACCGACACTAGCGGGAGTATAAATGAGCAGTTCTTC. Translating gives CASTDTSGSINEQFF.

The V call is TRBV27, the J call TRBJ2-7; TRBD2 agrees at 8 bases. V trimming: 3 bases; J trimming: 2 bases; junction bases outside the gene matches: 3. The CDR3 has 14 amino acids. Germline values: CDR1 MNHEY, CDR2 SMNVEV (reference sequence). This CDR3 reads CASSFSGRTYEQYF. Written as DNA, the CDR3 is TGTGCCAGCAGTTTCAGCGGGAGAACCTACGAGCAGTACTTC.